Listed here are 15 T cell receptor beta chains from one sample, sequenced in a study of T-cell memory formation after mild COVID-19. MiXCR was run by TCRdb on the 5' RACE reads, yielding one entry per CDR3 protein. The table shows under 300,000 distinct CDR3 sequences, with roughly 15% occurring only once. The sample taken for sequencing was PBMCs or a T cell subset sorted from them (not recorded which). The receptors come from a man aged 18 to 35 who had mild COVID-19 (a few samples of this study predate the infection). Cell type and time point are not known.

Only a few counts were recorded for this clonotype. The CDR3 region has the DNA TGTGCCAGCAGCAAAGAGCCGTACCCCCTCTACGAGCAGTACGTC. Encoded protein: CASSKEPYPLYEQYV. This chain connects TRBV21-1 to TRBJ2-7; the D call of TRBD1 is as the table states it, not checked on the DNA. TRBV21-1 is tagged as a pseudogene. This CDR3 contains 15 residues.

This chain links TRBV12-3 or TRBV12-4 with TRBJ1-5; the match to TRBD1 covers 10 bases. V lost 6 bases, J lost 6 bases, and 5 bases stayed unmatched. The CDR3 length is 14 residues. The CDR3 DNA sequence: TGTGCCAGCAGGTCTGGACAGGGGGTTCAGCCCCAGCATTTT. As protein: CASRSGQGVQPQHF.

J is TRBJ2-5 and V is TRBV9, with TRBD1 matching over 7 bases. Germline V CDR1 and CDR2: SGDLS, YYNGEE. The CDR3 consists of 14 residues. J was trimmed by 5 bases and V by 4 bases; bases with no gene match: 8. In DNA, the CDR3 is TGTGCCAGCAGCCCTGGACAGGCGGCGGAGACCCAGTACTTC. Translating gives CASSPGQAAETQYF.

The chain links TRBV7-9 to TRBJ2-7; 9 nucleotides match TRBD2. Germline V gene sequence: CDR1 SEHNR, CDR2 FQNEAQ (reference sequence). The CDR3 consists of 15 residues. Germline trimming cut 4 bases from V and 0 bases from J; bases unmatched to any gene: 4. This CDR3 reads CASSYSGGRSYEQYF. The CDR3 DNA follows: TGTGCCAGCAGCTATAGCGGGGGCCGCTCCTACGAGCAGTACTTC.

A few counts support this clonotype. The chain employs TRBV6-5 and TRBJ2-5; D remains unclear. The CDR3 runs to 15 residues. With 5 bases removed from V and 1 base from J, the gap between germline ends came to 14 bases. Germline lookup yields CDR1 MNHEY and CDR2 SVGAGI. Here the CDR3 reads CASSPWRGVQETQYF. The CDR3 DNA reads as TGTGCCAGCAGTCCTTGGCGTGGGGTCCAAGAGACCCAGTACTTC.

This clonotype has only a few counts. The chain uses TRBV29-1 and TRBJ2-5, with 11 positions matching TRBD2. Per the germline V gene, CDR1 is SQVTM and CDR2 is ANQGSEA. This CDR3 is 13 amino acids long. Trimming cost V 6 bases and J 3 bases; bases outside gene matches: 3. The CDR3 region is CSVATSGEETQYF. CDR3 coding DNA: TGCAGCGTAGCGACTAGCGGGGAAGAGACCCAGTACTTC.

The chain recombines TRBV9 with TRBJ1-1; TRBD1 is a possible D gene (5 bases). The ends were cut back, 0 bases at V and 0 bases at J, with 9 bases in the middle. The CDR3 runs to 15 residues. Germline V gives CDR1 SGDLS, CDR2 YYNGEE. The CDR3 region is CASSVVRGVNTEAFF. The DNA of the CDR3 is TGTGCCAGCAGCGTAGTCCGGGGGGTGAACACTGAAGCTTTCTTT.

The genes are TRBV6-6 and TRBJ1-6, with 7 bases lining up with TRBD1. Losses at the gene ends were 6 bases for V and 0 bases for J; bases not matched to a gene: 5. This CDR3 is built from 16 residues. CDR1 and CDR2 (germline): MNHNY, SVGAGI (reference sequence). The CDR3 sequence is CASRGGPGSYNSPLHF. The DNA of the CDR3 is TGTGCCAGCAGAGGGGGCCCCGGCTCCTATAATTCACCCCTCCACTTT.

This clonotype has a count of ten or more. The chain has TRBV5-1 and TRBJ2-3; possibly TRBD1 for D (6 bases). Between the trimmed V and J ends, which lost 4 bases and 0 bases, there was a span of 12 bases. CDR1 is SGHRS, CDR2 YFSETQ, per germline. There are 15 residues in the CDR3. In nucleotides, the CDR3 is TGCGCCAGCAGCCCAGGACAGACTAGCACAGATACGCAGTATTTT. Its translation: CASSPGQTSTDTQYF.

The chain is built from TRBV7-3 and TRBJ2-1; D is uncertain. This CDR3 is 14 amino acids long. V shed 5 bases and J shed 2 bases, with 10 bases lying between them. Germline assignment: CDR1 SGHTA and CDR2 FQGTGA. The CDR3, as DNA: TGTGCCAGCAGCATTAATACAGCCTACAATGAGCAGTTCTTC. Translation: CASSINTAYNEQFF.

This clonotype showed up many times. The chain combines TRBV3-1 with TRBJ2-1; 9 nucleotides match TRBD1. V shed 4 bases and J 7 bases; nucleotides not matched to a gene: 5. The CDR3 consists of 14 residues. Germline CDR1 and CDR2: LGHDT and YNNKEL (reference sequence). DNA of the CDR3: TGTGCCAGCAGCCTCACCGGGACAGGGAATGAGCAGTTCTTC. Translated: CASSLTGTGNEQFF.

This clonotype has at least ten counts. The CDR3 region is CASSQRRGTGELFF. In nucleotides, the CDR3 is TGTGCCAGCAGCCAACGCAGGGGCACCGGGGAGCTGTTTTTT. This chain links TRBV3-1 with TRBJ2-2; D might be TRBD1 (6 bases). V was cut by 2 bases and J by 4 bases, with 8 bases left in between. The CDR3 has 14 residues. In germline, CDR1 is LGHDT, CDR2 YNNKEL (reference sequence).

The chain employs TRBV6-4 and TRBJ2-2; perhaps TRBD2 as D (6 bases). Trimming removed 0 bases from V and 5 bases from J, with 16 bases in between. The length of the CDR3 is 17 residues. Per germline, CDR1 MRHNA and CDR2 SNTAGT. The CDR3: CASSDSIPGTGTGELFF. Here the CDR3 DNA reads TGTGCCAGCAGTGACTCGATTCCAGGGACTGGGACCGGGGAGCTGTTTTTT.

This clonotype has more than one count but fewer than ten. The CDR3 DNA is TGTGCCAGCAGCGAGTCCCGGGACAGTTTTCTGAATGAAAAACTGTTTTTT. This translates into CASSESRDSFLNEKLFF. The rearrangement links TRBV9 to TRBJ1-4; 7 bases align to TRBD1. The CDR3 contains 17 residues. V lost 3 bases to trimming and J lost 5 bases; unmatched junction nucleotides: 13. CDR1 is SGDLS and CDR2 is YYNGEE in the germline V gene.

The rearrangement joins TRBV19 to TRBJ1-1; D is uncertain. V was shortened by 10 bases and J by 5 bases, with 29 bases between the two germline ends. This CDR3 contains 17 residues. CDR1 and CDR2 (germline): LNHDA, SQIVND (reference sequence). CDR3 in DNA: TGTGCCACCCTGCCGGCGGTCTTAAGATACACGGGAACTGAAGCTTTCTTT. Its protein is CATLPAVLRYTGTEAFF.